This TCR beta chain was obtained from a study of T cells in Graves' hyperthyroidism and ophthalmopathy (dated by TCRdb to about 2019). Study-level background: Peripheral blood was collected at initial diagnosis, before any treatment. Thyroid tissue and blood T-cell repertoires from six Graves' hyperthyroidism patients were also compared in the study. The approximately 95 discovery patients were divided at random into training and test sets in a 7:3 ratio. After blood sampling, hyperthyroidism patients were treated with methimazole at a starting dose of 30 mg daily, and ophthalmopathy patients were treated with high-dose intravenous methylprednisolone. TCR V-J signatures able to tell the groups apart were searched for in a discovery cohort of 100 patients, of whom fewer than 45 had Graves' ophthalmopathy and some 60 had stable Graves' hyperthyroidism. Prospective prediction of ophthalmopathy was tested in an independent validation cohort consisting of roughly 20 hyperthyroidism patients and about 17 patients who later progressed to ophthalmopathy. The paper reports TCR Vbeta CDR3 sequencing of over 120 peripheral blood samples: 43 ophthalmopathy, about 75 hyperthyroidism and approximately 17 progressor patients. The paper's findings and limits, for the study overall: Most expanded thyroid clonotypes (frequency above 0.001) were also found in blood, which suggests that blood repertoires may mirror thyroid immune responses. In validation, the model predicted progression to ophthalmopathy a median of 6.5 months before onset, with approximately 70% sensitivity and roughly 77% specificity. A model built on a 13 V-J signature distinguished ophthalmopathy from stable hyperthyroidism, reaching roughly 88% sensitivity and around 82% specificity in cross-validation and 80%/75% in testing. Sample size was not statistically predetermined, and investigators were not blinded to group allocation.

There are 16 amino acids in the CDR3, from cysteine to phenylalanine inclusive. The DNA shown is the 48-base CDR3, in frame from base 1. Germline trimming: 2 bases from V, 4 bases from J; junction bases outside gene matches: 11. Reading the germline V gene gives CDR1 MNHEY and CDR2 SVGEGT. In this sample, this clonotype turned up many times. Its antigen is not yet known. Base qualities are missing; no much larger clone stands one base away. TCR beta CDR3 regions were amplified from RNA transcripts. The first round of RT-PCR for the TCR CDR3 was performed with the HTBI primer set and the Qiagen OneStep RT-PCR kit. Libraries were constructed in a second round of multiplex PCR, after which size selection and purification were performed. Paired-end sequencing of the libraries was performed with 100 bp reads on an Illumina HiSeq2000. Per the original workflow: SOAPnuke was used to process the raw data, throwing out any read that contained adapters or uncalled bases, had a mean Phred below 15, or lacked an exact constant-primer or identifier match. High-quality paired reads were merged using COPE v1.2.5, and each unique nucleotide sequence was defined as a clonotype. MiTCR v1.1 was used to align the clonotypes against IMGT TRBV, TRBD and TRBJ reference segments. Only V-J combinations with frequency above 0.0001, covering about 99% of repertoires, were analysed. The TCS score was defined as F50 (clonal expansion) divided by E x V (chaos), with BLOSUM62-based TCRdist calculated between CDR3 peptides within each V-J. Welch's t-statistics and random forest reduced fewer than 550 V-J features to around 14, which were used in a naive Bayes classifier (R e1071). The raw public reads went through TCRdb reprocessing: fastp at Q25, MiXCR clone calling, in-frame beta chains kept. Each record represents a unique CDR3 protein, reported with the most common genes and DNA among its rows. Clone size and V and J calls follow TCRdb, not the original study. The sample records about 320,000 distinct CDR3 sequences, around a sixth of which are singletons. The top ten clonotypes cover around 35% of the sample.

Stable Graves' hyperthyroidism was defined as no progression to ophthalmopathy during 18 months of follow-up. Hyperthyroidism patients were aged 18 to 65 years and newly diagnosed, with disease duration of less than 2 months. The study excluded patients with uncontrolled infections, other autoimmune diseases, pregnancy or lactation. Diagnoses were established on the basis of clinical symptoms, serum thyroxine and TRAb, thyroid ultrasound, and orbital computed tomography. PBMCs were isolated from approximately 10 ml of fresh peripheral blood by Ficoll-Paque density gradient centrifugation. Total RNA was extracted using Trizol reagent, and RNA quality was assessed on an Agilent 2100 Bioanalyzer.

The rearrangement combines TRBV6-2 or TRBV6-3 with TRBJ2-7, with 7 bases matching TRBD2. The TCR originated in a man younger than 40 with Graves' hyperthyroidism. The sequenced material came from blood. The CDR3 region has the sequence CASSYPLGRERYEQYF. The bases are TGTGCCAGCAGTTACCCCCTGGGGCGGGAGCGGTACGAGCAGTACTTC.